These T cell receptor beta chains were read from a single sample in a study of post-analysis software for immune sequencing data. Each CDR3 protein is one row after TCRdb ran MiXCR on the PCR reads. The sample records a few hundred thousand distinct CDR3 sequences, approximately 37% being singletons. Sequencing was carried out using blood. The receptors come from a girl under 10 years old with multiple sclerosis. Each CDR3 is given with its conserved first and last residue. Fields, in order: CDR3 DNA, CDR3 protein, clone size, D gene, V gene, J gene. A D gene is named only where the DNA matches it firmly. A row's size may be missing; if present it is once, few, many or a size class.

DNA: TGTGCCAGCAGCCGCACGGGACCCTCGTCCCAGCAGTACTTC; CDR3: CASSRTGPSSQQYF; size: few; D: .; V: TRBV7-9; J: TRBJ2-5
DNA: TGCAGTGCTAGAGTCCGGGCTGGAAAACTGTTTTTT; CDR3: CSARVRAGKLFF; size: .; D: .; V: TRBV20-1; J: TRBJ1-4
DNA: TGTGCCAGCAGCGTAGAGGCGGAGAATGAAGCTTTCTTT; CDR3: CASSVEAENEAFF; size: .; D: .; V: TRBV9; J: TRBJ1-1
DNA: TGTGCCAGCAGTCCTAGCGCGGGCGGGCTCTATGGCTACACCTTC; CDR3: CASSPSAGGLYGYTF; size: .; D: .; V: TRBV12-3/TRBV12-4; J: TRBJ1-2
DNA: TGTGCCAGCAGCGGCCTCGGGACAGCTCTCGGCTACACCTTC; CDR3: CASSGLGTALGYTF; size: .; D: TRBD1; V: TRBV7-2; J: TRBJ1-2
DNA: TGTGCCAGCAGCTTACAGAGGGGCAGCACAGATACGCAGTATTTT; CDR3: CASSLQRGSTDTQYF; size: .; D: .; V: TRBV7-9; J: TRBJ2-3
DNA: TGTGCCAGCAGCTCTACAGGGCCCTCTGAAGCTTTCTTT; CDR3: CASSSTGPSEAFF; size: .; D: .; V: TRBV5-6; J: TRBJ1-1
DNA: TGTGCCAGCAGGGGACTAGCGGGAGGAAGCTACGAGCAGTACTTC; CDR3: CASRGLAGGSYEQYF; size: once; D: TRBD2; V: TRBV6-2/TRBV6-3; J: TRBJ2-7
DNA: TGTGCCAGCAGCCAAGAATGGGGACTAGCGGGAACAGATACGCAGTATTTT; CDR3: CASSQEWGLAGTDTQYF; size: .; D: TRBD2; V: TRBV3-1; J: TRBJ2-3
DNA: TGTGCCACCAGCAGAGACCAGGGGGTTATGGGCGCCCAGTACTTC; CDR3: CATSRDQGVMGAQYF; size: few; D: TRBD1; V: TRBV15; J: TRBJ2-5
DNA: TGTGCCAGCAGCTTGGGGATCACGGGTCAGCCCCAGCATTTT; CDR3: CASSLGITGQPQHF; size: once; D: .; V: TRBV7-2; J: TRBJ1-5
DNA: TGTGCCAGCACCAAATGGGACAGGGACTACGAGCAGTACTTC; CDR3: CASTKWDRDYEQYF; size: few; D: TRBD1; V: TRBV6-6; J: TRBJ2-7
DNA: TGTGCCAGTAGTATATCGGGGGACCAGCCCCAGCATTTT; CDR3: CASSISGDQPQHF; size: .; D: .; V: TRBV19; J: TRBJ1-5
DNA: TGCAGTGCTAATACAGGGTCCAACTATGGCTACACCTTC; CDR3: CSANTGSNYGYTF; size: few; D: .; V: TRBV20-1; J: TRBJ1-2
DNA: TGTGCCAGCAGCCAAGATACGGGCGCAGGAGGTAGAACTGAAGCTTTCTTT; CDR3: CASSQDTGAGGRTEAFF; size: .; D: .; V: TRBV4-2; J: TRBJ1-1
DNA: TGTGCCAGCAGTTTTTACCTTTCGGTCAGAAACTATGGCTACACCTTC; CDR3: CASSFYLSVRNYGYTF; size: .; D: .; V: TRBV12-3/TRBV12-4; J: TRBJ1-2
DNA: TGCAGCGCTTCACATGATAGCAATGAGCAGTTCTTC; CDR3: CSASHDSNEQFF; size: few; D: .; V: TRBV29-1; J: TRBJ2-1
DNA: TGTGCCAGCACCAGGGAGGGGTGGACTGAAGCTTTCTTT; CDR3: CASTREGWTEAFF; size: many; D: .; V: TRBV6-2/TRBV6-3; J: TRBJ1-1
DNA: TGCGCCAGCAGCCAAGAATTCTCACAGGGGGCCGCGATGGATGAGCAGTTCTTC; CDR3: CASSQEFSQGAAMDEQFF; size: .; D: TRBD1; V: TRBV4-1; J: TRBJ2-1
DNA: TGTGCCAGCAGTTTGTGGGGACAGGGGTCAAACGGGCAGTTCTTC; CDR3: CASSLWGQGSNGQFF; size: .; D: TRBD1; V: TRBV27; J: TRBJ2-1
DNA: TGCGCCAGCTTTGCACCGAGCCAAGAGACCCAGTACTTC; CDR3: CASFAPSQETQYF; size: .; D: .; V: TRBV5-1; J: TRBJ2-5
DNA: TGCGCCAGCAGCCAATCCAGCGGGAGCTCCTACAATGAGCAGTTCTTC; CDR3: CASSQSSGSSYNEQFF; size: .; D: TRBD2; V: TRBV4-3; J: TRBJ2-1
DNA: TGTGCCAGCAGTATACGGACGGCCACCAGGTCACCCCTCCACTTT; CDR3: CASSIRTATRSPLHF; size: .; D: .; V: TRBV12-3/TRBV12-4; J: TRBJ1-6
DNA: TGTGCCACCAGCACAAAACTAGCGGGAAAGTACAATGAGCAGTTCTTC; CDR3: CATSTKLAGKYNEQFF; size: .; D: TRBD2; V: TRBV15; J: TRBJ2-1
DNA: TGTGCCAGCAGCTTGGGGGACCTCGACGAGCAGTACTTC; CDR3: CASSLGDLDEQYF; size: few; D: .; V: TRBV7-8; J: TRBJ2-7
DNA: TGTGCCAGCATCCCAAGGCGGCAGGCGAACACCGGGGAGCTGTTTTTT; CDR3: CASIPRRQANTGELFF; size: .; D: .; V: TRBV7-8; J: TRBJ2-2
DNA: TGTGCCAGCAGTTACTCGAGGGAAGGGAACACTGAAGCTTTCTTT; CDR3: CASSYSREGNTEAFF; size: .; D: .; V: TRBV6-5; J: TRBJ1-1